This TCR beta chain was retrieved from a study of CD8+ T cells in alopecia areata. TCR sequencing used cDNA made by reverse transcription of extracted RNA. The method was immunoSEQ multiplex PCR; TCRdb's version includes in-frame clones alone and lacks a portion of them. Of some 190,000 clones in the sample, more than 50% are singletons; the top ten hold 1%. Treatment denoted: oral pan-JAK inhibitor, 5-10 mg twice daily. Alopecia areata patients provided lesional scalp punch biopsies and peripheral blood. Worth noting for this clone: The target antigen is unknown. The sample contains more than one DNA sequence encoding this CDR3.

Trimming took off 0 bases at V and 7 bases at J, with 12 bases between the two ends. The length of the CDR3 is 13 residues. Germline lookup yields CDR1 SQVTM and CDR2 ANQGSEA. Study-wide points: Compared with mice, patients displayed less clear TCR sharing, possibly for HLA-related reasons. Expanded CD8+ clones among the top 100, as well as scalp clonality, were significantly decreased by tofacitinib. Scalp and blood retained many expanded lesional clones during tofacitinib.

This chain connects TRBV29-1 to TRBJ1-2; D might be TRBD1 (5 bases). This specimen consisted of CD4+ T cells sorted from blood, obtained at week 24, from a patient treated with tofacitinib. This sequence originates from a human donor with alopecia areata. CDR3 in amino acids: CSVEDLRGSGYTF. The CDR3 DNA follows: TGCAGCGTTGAAGATCTGAGGGGTTCTGGCTACACCTTC.